This entry concerns a single T cell receptor (beta chain). The CDR3 contains 13 residues. CDR1 and CDR2 from the germline V gene are SGHDT and YYEEEE. Trimming took 0 bases from V and 8 from J, leaving 11 bases between them. The source of the sample is a study of blood T cell repertoires in COVID-19. Generated by immunoSEQ multiplex PCR, the TCRdb table keeps only in-frame clones and is missing some. In the table there are fewer than 65,000 clones, 83% of which are singletons. V usage is TRBV5-6 and J usage is TRBJ1-1; no firm D call. The source material was peripheral blood. The receptor's source is a human donor in a cohort sampled during active COVID-19. The CDR3 DNA reads as TGTGCCAGCAGCTTGGAGAGGCATGGAGAAGCTTTCTTT. This encodes CASSLERHGEAFF. Together with reference TRBV5-6 and TRBJ1-1, the CDR3 gives the full variable domain: DAGVTQSPTHLIKTRGQQVTLRCSPKSGHDTVSWYQQALGQGPQFIFQYYEEEERQRGNFPDRFSGHQFPNYSSELNVNALLLGDSALYLCASSLERHGEAFFGQGTRLTVV.